This T cell receptor (beta chain) was obtained from a study of cytomegalovirus exposure and HLA in healthy donors. Whole-study context: There were 117 million unique TCR beta sequences, drawn from about 190 million T cells, in an earlier analysis.

In germline, CDR1 is SGHTA, CDR2 FQGNSA. CDR3 length equals 14 residues. V was cut by 3 bases and J by 0 bases, with 8 bases left in between. Researchers ran the PCR with 60 Vbeta and 13 Jbeta primers. Generated by immunoSEQ multiplex PCR, the TCRdb table keeps only in-frame clones and is missing some. The data contain roughly 200,000 clones, around 73% of them singletons. On this clone itself: What it binds is unknown.

General study points: Analysis was performed later, and it showed HLA-associated TCR beta chains to be more clonally expanded than equally common others.

Sequencing input: PBMCs. This chain uses TRBV7-2 with TRBJ2-5; no firm D call. This clonotype was sampled from a woman aged 25-40 years in good health and CMV-seropositive. The CDR3 sequence: CASSFRQYQETQYF. The CDR3 coding sequence is TGTGCCAGCAGCTTCCGTCAGTACCAAGAGACCCAGTACTTC.